The next 5 T cell receptor beta chains were all read from a single sample in a study of blood T cell repertoires in COVID-19 (dated by TCRdb to the early 2020s). Libraries came from the immunoSEQ multiplex PCR assay. The source is immuneACCESS, and TCRdb retained only in-frame sequences with V and J called. Part of the clones is not carried over; for the studies checked, unresolved V genes explain less than half of this, and the remainder is unexplained. For this sample the table gives roughly 150,000 clones, of which over 85% were detected only once. The top ten constitute roughly 2% of the sample. The sequenced sample consisted of peripheral blood. All receptors come from a woman aged 55-70 years with COVID-19, enrolled during active disease.

The chain employs TRBV5-1 and TRBJ1-2; 11 bases map to TRBD1. CDR3 length: 19 residues. Trimming at V came to 1 base and at J to 7 bases, leaving 18 bases not matched to a gene. CDR1 and CDR2 (germline): SGHRS, YFSETQ. The CDR3 here is CASSLRRLGQGVLRTGYTF. Written as DNA, the CDR3 is TGCGCCAGCAGCTTGCGCCGACTGGGACAGGGGGTACTAAGGACTGGCTACACCTTC. Using reference TRBV5-1 and TRBJ1-2 for the parts outside the CDR3, the full variable domain is KAGVTQTPRYLIKTRGQQVTLSCSPISGHRSVSWYQQTPGQGLQFLFEYFSETQRNKGNFPGRFSGRQFSNSRSEMNVSTLELGDSALYLCASSLRRLGQGVLRTGYTFGSGTRLTVV.

CDR3 sequence: CASSLGGVRHQPQHF. CDR3 sequence (DNA): TGTGCCAGTAGTCTGGGGGGGGTAAGGCACCAGCCCCAGCATTTT. V and J are TRBV19 and TRBJ1-5; tentative D call: TRBD1 (5 bases). In germline, CDR1 is LNHDA, CDR2 SQIVND (reference sequence). This CDR3 has 15 amino acids. V was pared by 5 bases and J by 7 bases, with 18 bases between.

This clone has only one observation. The gene calls are TRBV7-9 and TRBJ1-1; the D gene is possibly TRBD1 (5 bases). Germline V gene lookup returns CDR1 SEHNR and CDR2 FQNEAQ (reference sequence). V dropped 0 bases and J dropped 9 bases, with 8 bases sitting between them. The CDR3 consists of 12 residues. The CDR3 spells CASSLASGKAFF. CDR3 DNA: TGTGCCAGCAGCTTAGCGTCAGGGAAAGCTTTCTTT.

The rearrangement joins TRBV4-3 to TRBJ1-5; no definite D call. CDR1 and CDR2 from the germline V gene are LGHNA and YSLEER. CDR3 length: 15 residues. Between the trimmed V and J ends, which lost 0 bases and 4 bases, there was a span of 10 bases. This CDR3 is CASSQDYSVNQPQHF. CDR3 sequence (DNA): TGCGCCAGCAGCCAAGATTATTCGGTAAATCAGCCCCAGCATTTT.

The chain carries TRBV7-3 and TRBJ1-4; TRBD1 matches at 7 bases. The V and J ends lost 5 bases and 10 bases, in that order; junction bases with no gene match: 7. The CDR3 totals 13 residues. From germline, CDR1 is SGHTA and CDR2 FQGTGA. The CDR3 reads CASSQGTDGKLFF. The CDR3 nucleotides read TGTGCCAGCAGCCAGGGGACAGATGGAAAACTGTTTTTT.